The 6 T cell receptor beta chains listed next were all sequenced from one sample in a study of T cells in Graves' hyperthyroidism and ophthalmopathy. What was amplified from RNA transcripts were TCR beta CDR3 regions. HTBI primers drove first-round RT-PCR of the TCR CDR3. Via MiXCR, TCRdb re-called the multiplex PCR reads, giving one row per CDR3 protein. The sample lists 300,000 to 450,000 distinct CDR3 sequences, roughly 25% occurring once. The source material was blood. The receptor set was obtained from a man in his forties or fifties with Graves' hyperthyroidism.

This clonotype occurred a few times. The chain joins TRBV27 to TRBJ2-7, with 7 bases fitting TRBD2. Germline-derived CDR1 and CDR2 are MNHEY and SMNVEV (reference sequence). CDR3 size: 15 residues. The V and J ends lost 3 bases and 3 bases, in that order; junction bases with no gene match: 8. CDR3 in DNA: TGTGCCAGCAGTTTCTGGCGGGAGAAAGGCTACGAGCAGTACTTC. Translating it yields CASSFWREKGYEQYF.

The J gene is TRBJ2-5, the V gene TRBV28; perhaps TRBD2 as D (5 bases). The CDR3 spans 15 residues. The V gene lost 2 bases and the J gene lost 4 bases, with 14 bases spanning the gap. The germline CDR1 and CDR2 sequences are MDHEN and SYDVKM. Written as DNA, the CDR3 is TGTGCCAGCAGTTTAGCAGGCGGAGGAGGAGAGACCCAGTACTTC. This codes for CASSLAGGGGETQYF.

At least ten counts were recorded for this clonotype. The gene calls are TRBV2 and TRBJ2-7, with D tentatively TRBD1 (5 bases). The germline V gene encodes CDR1 SNHLY and CDR2 FYNNEI. The ends were cut back, 1 base at V and 2 bases at J, with 12 bases in the middle. This CDR3 contains 15 residues. In DNA, the CDR3 is TGTGCCAGCAGTGAAGACCGACAGCGCACCTACGAGCAGTACTTC. This gives the protein CASSEDRQRTYEQYF.

This clonotype has a count of ten or more. The V call is TRBV29-1, the J call TRBJ2-2, with D uncertain. The CDR3 loop spans 12 amino acids. CDR1 and CDR2 (germline): SQVTM, ANQGSEA. Trimming took off 1 base at V and 5 bases at J, with 5 bases between the two ends. The CDR3 bases are TGCAGCGTTGAAGCCGAGACCGGGGAGCTGTTTTTT. Amino acids: CSVEAETGELFF.

V and J are TRBV18 and TRBJ2-1; D not resolved. CDR1 is KGHSH and CDR2 is LQKENI in the germline V gene. Trimming shortened V by 3 bases and J by 5 bases, and 11 bases separated the two germline ends. The CDR3 has 14 residues. CDR3 in amino acids: CASSPPRFDNEQFF. The CDR3 region has the DNA TGTGCCAGCTCACCGCCCAGATTTGACAATGAGCAGTTCTTC.

The rearrangement uses TRBV24-1 and TRBJ2-2; TRBD2 matches 9 bases. The CDR3 totals 18 residues. The V gene end was trimmed by 0 bases and the J gene end by 6 bases; junction bases not matched to a gene: 10. The germline gives CDR1 KGHDR, CDR2 SFDVKD. Here the CDR3 DNA reads TGTGCCACCAGTGATTTGCCTAGCGGGAATGATCGGGCCGGGGAGCTGTTTTTT. Translating gives CATSDLPSGNDRAGELFF.